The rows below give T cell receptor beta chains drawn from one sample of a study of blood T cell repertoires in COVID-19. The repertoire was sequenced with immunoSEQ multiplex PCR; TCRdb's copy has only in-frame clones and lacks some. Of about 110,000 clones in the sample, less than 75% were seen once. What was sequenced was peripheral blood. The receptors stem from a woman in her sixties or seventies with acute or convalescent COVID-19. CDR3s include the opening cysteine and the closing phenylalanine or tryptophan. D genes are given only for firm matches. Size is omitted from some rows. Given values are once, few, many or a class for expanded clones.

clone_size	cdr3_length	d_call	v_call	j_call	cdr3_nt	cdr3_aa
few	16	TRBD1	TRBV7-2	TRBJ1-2	TGTGCCAGCAGCCTCCAGCCGGGACAGGGCCACGGTGGCTACACCTTC	CASSLQPGQGHGGYTF
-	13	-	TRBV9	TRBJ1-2	TGTGCCAGCGGGGAGGGGAAGGGCTATGGCTACACCTTC	CASGEGKGYGYTF
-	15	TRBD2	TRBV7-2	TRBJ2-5	TGTGCCAGCAGCTCGCAAGCGGGGGCACAAGAGACCCAGTACTTC	CASSSQAGAQETQYF
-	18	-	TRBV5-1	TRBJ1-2	TGCGCCAGCAGCCCTAGTCCTTTGCGACGGGGGAGCAACTATGGCTACACCTTC	CASSPSPLRRGSNYGYTF
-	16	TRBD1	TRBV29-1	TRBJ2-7	TGCAGCGTGGGGGGGGACAGGGGACACCCCCTCCACGAGCAGTACTTC	CSVGGDRGHPLHEQYF
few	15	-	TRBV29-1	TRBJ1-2	TGCAGCGTTCCTAAAGGGGGGGGTGTCAACTATGGCTACACCTTC	CSVPKGGGVNYGYTF
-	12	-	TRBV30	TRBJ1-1	TGTGCCTGGAGTGTACTGGACTCTGAAGCTTTCTTT	CAWSVLDSEAFF
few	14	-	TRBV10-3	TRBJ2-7	TGTGCCATCAGCAACGTTAGAAGAACCTACGAGCAGTACTTC	CAISNVRRTYEQYF
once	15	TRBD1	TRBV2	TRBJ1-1	TGTGCCAGCCAGAGACAGGGATCCATGAACACTGAAGCTTTCTTT	CASQRQGSMNTEAFF
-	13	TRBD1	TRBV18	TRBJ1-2	TGTGCCAGCTCACTGACAGGGAGCTATGGCTACACCTTC	CASSLTGSYGYTF
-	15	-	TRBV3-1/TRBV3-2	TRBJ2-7	TGTGCCAGCAGCCAAGATTTTACAGGGTCCTACGAGCAGTACTTC	CASSQDFTGSYEQYF
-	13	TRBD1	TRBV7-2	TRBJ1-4	TGTGCCAGCAGCTCGCAGGGGGGTGAAAAACTGTTTTTT	CASSSQGGEKLFF
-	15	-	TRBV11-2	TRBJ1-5	TGTGCCAGCAGTCCCACCCCGGGGGGGGAACAGCCCCAGCATTTT	CASSPTPGGEQPQHF
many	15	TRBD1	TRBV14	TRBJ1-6	TGTGCCAGCAGCCAAGCGGGGACAGGAATGAGGACCCTCCACTTT	CASSQAGTGMRTLHF
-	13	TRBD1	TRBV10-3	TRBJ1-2	TGTGCCATCAGCAGGACAGGAAACTATGGCTACACCTTC	CAISRTGNYGYTF
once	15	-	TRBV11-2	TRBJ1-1	TGTGCCAGCAGCTTAGTGGACGGAGCCGGGGGTGAAGCTTTCTTT	CASSLVDGAGGEAFF
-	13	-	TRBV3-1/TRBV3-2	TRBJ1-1	TGTGCCAGCAGCCAGGGGAGCAACACTGAAGCTTTCTTT	CASSQGSNTEAFF
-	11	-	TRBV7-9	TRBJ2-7	TGTGCCAGCAGCTTAGCCTTCGAGCAGTACTTC	CASSLAFEQYF
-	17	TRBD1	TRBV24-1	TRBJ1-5	TGTGCCACCAGTGATTCTCCGACAGGGGTAGGAGGTCAGCCCCAGCATTTT	CATSDSPTGVGGQPQHF
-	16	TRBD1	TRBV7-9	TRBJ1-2	TGTGCCAGCAGCTCTCCGGGACAGGGATTAAGCTATGGCTACACCTTC	CASSSPGQGLSYGYTF
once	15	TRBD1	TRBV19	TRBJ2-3	TGTGCCAGTATGGGAGACAGGGAATGGGCAGATACGCAGTATTTT	CASMGDREWADTQYF
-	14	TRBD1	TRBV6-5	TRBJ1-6	TGTGCCAGCATGAAGGACAGGGTAGGCTCACCCCTCCACTTT	CASMKDRVGSPLHF
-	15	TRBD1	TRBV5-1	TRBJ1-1	TGCGCCAGCAGCGCCAGGGGGGACCCGAACACTGAAGCTTTCTTT	CASSARGDPNTEAFF
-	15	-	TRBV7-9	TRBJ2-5	TGTGCCAGCAGCTTAGTATGGCGGGGTCGGGAGACCCAGTACTTC	CASSLVWRGRETQYF
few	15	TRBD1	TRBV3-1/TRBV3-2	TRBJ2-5	TGTGCCAGCAGCCCTGCCGGGACAGATTTAGAGACCCAGTACTTC	CASSPAGTDLETQYF
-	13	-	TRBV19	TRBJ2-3	TGTGCCAGTAGTAGAGACAGGATAGATACGCAGTATTTT	CASSRDRIDTQYF
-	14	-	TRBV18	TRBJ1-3	TGTGCCAGCTCACCCCCAGGGGCTGGAAACACCATATATTTT	CASSPPGAGNTIYF
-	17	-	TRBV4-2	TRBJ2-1	TGTGCCAGCAGCCAAGAGGCTCGGGTGGGGCCTTTTAATGAGCAGTTCTTC	CASSQEARVGPFNEQFF
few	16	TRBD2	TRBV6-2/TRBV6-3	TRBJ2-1	TGTGCCAGCAGTCACCCCCCAGCGGGGGGCTACAATGAGCAGTTCTTC	CASSHPPAGGYNEQFF
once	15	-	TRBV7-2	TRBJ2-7	TGTGCCAGCAGCTTAATTAGTTCTTCCTCCTACGAGCAGTACTTC	CASSLISSSSYEQYF
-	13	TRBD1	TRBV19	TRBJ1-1	TGTGCCAGTAGCACGGACAGGGGCACTGAAGCTTTCTTT	CASSTDRGTEAFF
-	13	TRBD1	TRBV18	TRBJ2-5	TGTGCCAGCTCGTCGGGACAGAAAGAGACCCAGTACTTC	CASSSGQKETQYF
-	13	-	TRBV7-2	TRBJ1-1	TGTGCCAGCAGCTTAGAGGAGGCCACTGAAGCTTTCTTT	CASSLEEATEAFF
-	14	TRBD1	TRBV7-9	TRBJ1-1	TGTGCCAGCATCGACGGGACAGCGAACACTGAAGCTTTCTTT	CASIDGTANTEAFF
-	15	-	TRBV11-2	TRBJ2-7	TGTGCCAGCAGCAGTACGACAGGTTCTTACCTCGAGCAGTACTTC	CASSSTTGSYLEQYF
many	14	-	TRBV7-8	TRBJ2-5	TGTGCCAGCAGCCGAGGTGCCAGCCAAGAGACCCAGTACTTC	CASSRGASQETQYF
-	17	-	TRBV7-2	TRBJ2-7	TGTGCCAGCAGTTATATAACCCAACAGGGAAAAATCGACGAGCAGTACTTC	CASSYITQQGKIDEQYF
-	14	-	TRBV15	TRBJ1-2	TGTGCCACCAGCAGAGATACAAGGGGAAATGGCTACACCTTC	CATSRDTRGNGYTF
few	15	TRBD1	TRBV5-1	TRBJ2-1	TGCGCCAGCCGGACAGGCCAAATATCCTACAATGAGCAGTTCTTC	CASRTGQISYNEQFF
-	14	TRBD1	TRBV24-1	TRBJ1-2	TGTGCCACCAGTGATTTGGGACAGGGAAATGGCTACACCTTC	CATSDLGQGNGYTF
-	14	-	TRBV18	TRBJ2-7	TGTGCCAGCTCACCTCCGGACAGAACCTACGAGCAGTACTTC	CASSPPDRTYEQYF
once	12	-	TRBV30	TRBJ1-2	TGTGCCTGGAAGATGACGGGAGCCGGGTACACCTTC	CAWKMTGAGYTF
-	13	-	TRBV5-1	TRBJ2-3	TGCGCCAGCAGGACCCGGGGCACAGATACGCAGTATTTT	CASRTRGTDTQYF
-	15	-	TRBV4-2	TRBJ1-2	TGTGCCAGCAGCCAATCGCCCGAGCCCCCTGATGGCTACACCTTC	CASSQSPEPPDGYTF
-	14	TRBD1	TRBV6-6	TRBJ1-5	TGTGCCAGCAGCCCTGACAGGGGCAATCAGCCCCAGCATTTT	CASSPDRGNQPQHF
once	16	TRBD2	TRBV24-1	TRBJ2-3	TGTGCCACCAGTGATTACGGGGGGGCCCGCACAGATACGCAGTATTTT	CATSDYGGARTDTQYF
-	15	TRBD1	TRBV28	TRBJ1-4	TGTGCCAGCAGGTGGGACAGGGGGGCTAATGAAAAACTGTTTTTT	CASRWDRGANEKLFF
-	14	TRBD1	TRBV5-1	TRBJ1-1	TGCGCCAGCAGCGTCGGGACAGGACGCTCGGAAGCTTTCTTT	CASSVGTGRSEAFF
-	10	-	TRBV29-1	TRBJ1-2	TGCAGCGTTGACAGTTATGGCTACACCTTC	CSVDSYGYTF
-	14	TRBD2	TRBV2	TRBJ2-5	TGTGCCAGCAGTGAGAACAGCGGGGCGGAGACCCAGTACTTC	CASSENSGAETQYF
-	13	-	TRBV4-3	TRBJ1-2	TGCGCCAGCAGCCCGGCAGGGGAGGGTGGCTACACCTTC	CASSPAGEGGYTF
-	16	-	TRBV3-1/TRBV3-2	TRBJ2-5	TGTGCCAGCAGCCACGTCCGCGGGGAGGTTCACGAGACCCAGTACTTC	CASSHVRGEVHETQYF
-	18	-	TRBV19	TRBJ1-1	TGTGCCAGTAGTATATTCCCCGCCCCCGGCAGCGGGAACACTGAAGCTTTCTTT	CASSIFPAPGSGNTEAFF
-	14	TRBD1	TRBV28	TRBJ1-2	TGTGCCAGCGAGATCCAGGGGGGCCCCTATGGCTACACCTTC	CASEIQGGPYGYTF
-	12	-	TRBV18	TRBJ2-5	TGTGCCAGCTCACTCTTCCAAGAGACCCAGTACTTC	CASSLFQETQYF